This T cell receptor beta chain was identified in a study of blood T cell repertoires in COVID-19. On the study more broadly: PBMCs, B-cell-depleted T cells, or T cells provided the cDNA or gDNA that made up the material.

Produced via immunoSEQ multiplex PCR; TCRdb's table is partial and in-frame only. This table holds around 250,000 clones, approximately 87% found once. The TCR was taken from a man aged 60-69 years who had recovered from COVID-19. Sample: peripheral blood.

In DNA form, the CDR3 reads TGTGCCAGTAGTAACCCCACCGGGACAGGGAAGTACGAGCAGTACTTC. Translating it yields CASSNPTGTGKYEQYF. This chain links TRBV19 with TRBJ2-7; 9 bases fit TRBD1. The CDR3 is 16 amino acids. The V gene end was trimmed by 4 bases and the J gene end by 4 bases; junction bases not matched to a gene: 11. The germline V gene encodes CDR1 LNHDA and CDR2 SQIVND (reference sequence).